This TCR beta chain is drawn from a study of metastatic and nonmetastatic thyroid tumors. Through MiXCR, TCRdb re-clonotyped the PCR reads. The repertoire holds about 24,000 clones, with 23% as singletons. The germline V gene encodes CDR1 KGHSH and CDR2 LQKENI. The germline V and J ends were trimmed by 2 bases and 2 bases, with 6 bases remaining between them. The CDR3 has 13 amino acids. Patients had received no treatment of any kind before thyroid surgery. Broader study findings: Benign nodules were reported to have significantly lower TCR beta diversity than malignant thyroid tumors, in blood and tumor.

This clone was found many times. The antigen remains undetermined. Different DNA sequences within this sample yield the same CDR3. Input material: blood. The TCR originated in a male donor with papillary thyroid cancer or a benign thyroid nodule (not recorded which). Some clones in this sample may be carry-over from other donors' samples. The gene calls are TRBV18 and TRBJ1-2; no reliable D call. CDR3 in DNA: TGTGCCAGCTCACCAGCTGAGAACTATGGCTACACCTTC. Its translation: CASSPAENYGYTF. The whole variable domain, remainder taken from reference TRBV18 and TRBJ1-2, is NAGVMQNPRHLVRRRGQEARLRCSPMKGHSHVYWYRQLPEEGLKFMVYLQKENIIDESGMPKERFSAEFPKEGPSILRIQQVVRGDSAAYFCASSPAENYGYTFGSGTRLTVV.